Below, 14 T cell receptor beta chains from the same sample are listed, as sequenced in a study of tumor and adjacent non-tumor tissue in lung cancer. This sample's RNA came from whole unsorted tissue. Three rounds of nested PCR, following a modified ARM-PCR protocol, produced the TCRbeta library. Via MiXCR, TCRdb re-called the multiplex PCR reads, giving one row per CDR3 protein. In the table there are some 80,000 distinct CDR3 sequences, around 70% of which are singletons. Material: lung tumor tissue. The source of these receptors is a woman aged 40 to 50 with non-small cell lung cancer.

Of note for this clonotype: The junction and the germline gene differ at one end; a read error may be behind it. The chain employs TRBV11-2 and TRBJ1-1; no clear D gene. Germline loops: CDR1 SGHAT, CDR2 FQNNGV. The CDR3 is 13 residues long. CDR3 region: CSSSLTLNTEAFF. The DNA for the CDR3 is TGTTCCAGCAGTCTAACACTGAACACTGAAGCTTTCTTT.

As to this clonotype: One end of the junction varies from germline; a read error may be responsible. The rearrangement uses TRBV29-1 and TRBJ2-7, with 7 bases aligning to TRBD1. The CDR3 has 13 residues. Germline assignment: CDR1 SQVTM and CDR2 ANQGSEA. The CDR3 protein is CSLGRGQSYEQCF. The CDR3 coding sequence is TGCAGCCTTGGTCGGGGACAGTCCTACGAGCAGTGCTTC.

To note about this clonotype: An end of the junction differs from the germline gene, which may be a read error. V is TRBV20-1 and J is TRBJ2-6; D gene unclear. CDR1 is DFQATT, CDR2 SNEGSKA, per germline (reference sequence). This CDR3 spans 14 amino acids. The CDR3 DNA is TGCAATGCTAGTGCGGCCTACTGGGCCAACGTCCTGACTTTC. This sequence encodes CNASAAYWANVLTF.

Notes on this clonotype: A read error may account for a junction end that differs from germline. The chain employs TRBV11-2 and TRBJ2-5, with 7 bases fitting TRBD2. The CDR3 covers 14 residues. In germline, CDR1 is SGHAT, CDR2 FQNNGV. The CDR3 is CVSGLSSGQETQYF. The CDR3 nucleotides read TGTGTCAGCGGCCTCTCTAGCGGCCAAGAGACCCAGTACTTC. The whole variable domain, remainder taken from reference TRBV11-2 and TRBJ2-5, is EAGVAQSPRYKIIEKRQSVAFWCNPISGHATLYWYQQILGQGPKLLIQFQNNGVVDDSQLPKDRFSAERLKGVDSTLKIQPAKLEDSAVYLCVSGLSSGQETQYFGPGTRLLVL.

As concerns this clonotype: Without the conserved terminal phenylalanine or tryptophan, this CDR3 likely stems from a read error. The chain joins TRBV12-5 to TRBJ2-3; no definite D call. This CDR3 has 15 amino acids. Germline-derived CDR1 and CDR2 are LGHNT and FRNRAP. The CDR3 loop reads CVSGFLQPGTDTQYL. In DNA, the CDR3 is TGTGTTAGTGGTTTCCTTCAGCCGGGCACAGATACACAGTATTTG.

This clonotype was recorded many times. The chain links TRBV4-2 to TRBJ2-2, with D hard to call. The CDR3 is made up of 14 amino acids. V lost 2 bases, J lost 3 bases, and 7 bases lay in between. Germline V CDR1 and CDR2: LGHNA, YNFKEQ. The DNA for the CDR3 is TGTGCCAGCAGCCAAAGCTTATACACCGGGGAGCTGTTTTTT. Translated, it gives CASSQSLYTGELFF.

This clonotype was counted many times. This chain joins TRBV6-1 and TRBJ2-5, with a possible D match to TRBD2 (5 bases). Trimming stripped 7 bases from V and 1 base from J, with 13 bases between. Germline V gene lookup returns CDR1 MNHNS and CDR2 SASEGT. The CDR3 contains 14 residues. The DNA of the CDR3 is TGTGCCAGCACGGGGTTGACATTCCAAGAGACCCAGTACTTC. It codes for CASTGLTFQETQYF.

Turning to this clonotype: Without the conserved terminal phenylalanine or tryptophan, this CDR3 likely stems from a read error. V gene TRBV11-2 combines with J gene TRBJ2-4; 11 bases line up with TRBD2. V shed 5 bases, J shed 7 bases, and the junction held 10 bases outside the gene matches. Germline V lookup: CDR1 SGHAT, CDR2 FQNNGV. The CDR3 loop spans 16 amino acids. The CDR3 sequence is CASSPLSSGRDNIQYL. CDR3 bases: TGTGCCAGCAGCCCTTTGAGTAGCGGGAGGGACAACATTCAGTACTTA.

As regards this clonotype: The germline gene is not matched at one end of the junction; a read error may be the cause. This chain links TRBV11-3 with TRBJ1-1; TRBD1 is a possible D gene (6 bases). The CDR3 is made up of 13 amino acids. CDR1 SGHNT and CDR2 YENEEA come from the germline V gene. CDR3 DNA sequence: TGCGCCAACACCCGGACAGCCAAAACCGAAGCTTCCTTT. This codes for CANTRTAKTEASF.

As concerns this clonotype: One end of the junction is discordant with germline, which a read error may explain. This chain joins TRBV6-6 and TRBJ2-6; D might be TRBD1 (5 bases). The CDR3 runs to 17 residues. Germline V gene lookup returns CDR1 MNHNY and CDR2 SVGAGI (reference sequence). CDR3 nucleotide sequence: TGTGCCAGGAGGCCATCGACTGCGATCTCTGGGGCCAACATCCTGACTTTC. Its translation: CARRPSTAISGANILTF.

This chain uses TRBV4-2 with TRBJ2-1; TRBD2 is a possible D gene (5 bases). V lost 3 bases and J lost 4, with 13 bases in between. Germline V gene lookup returns CDR1 LGHNA and CDR2 YNFKEQ. The CDR3 contains 15 residues. CDR3 nucleotide sequence: TGTGCCAGCAGCCACGACTCGACTAATTACAATGAGCAGTTCTTC. It is translated as CASSHDSTNYNEQFF.

The table lists this clonotype with a few counts. Germline and junction disagree at one end, which may indicate a read error. CDR3 in amino acids: CVSRSRGGLDQPQRF. The CDR3 DNA reads as TGTGTCAGCAGATCGAGAGGGGGGCTTGATCAGCCCCAGCGTTTT. The chain carries TRBV6-6 and TRBJ1-5; the D gene is possibly TRBD1 (6 bases). The CDR3 runs to 15 residues. Germline CDR1 reads MNHNY; CDR2 reads SVGAGI (reference sequence).

The chain has TRBV2 and TRBJ2-2; D gene unclear. The CDR3 is 16 amino acids. Germline CDR1 and CDR2: SNHLY and FYNNEI. The ends were cut back, 9 bases at V and 2 bases at J, with 19 bases in the middle. CDR3 sequence: CARKTGLVGNTGELFF. Written as DNA, the CDR3 is TGTGCCAGGAAGACTGGGCTGGTGGGAAACACCGGGGAGCTGTTTTTT.

There are a few counts of this clonotype. This may come from a read error, since a much larger clone is one base off. This CDR3 is CSASVSPADTQYF. CDR3 in DNA: TGCAGTGCATCGGTCTCCCCCGCAGATACGCAGTATTTT. The rearrangement uses TRBV20-1 and TRBJ2-3; no firm D call. CDR3 length: 13 residues. V was clipped by 6 bases and J by 4 bases, with 14 bases between them. Per germline, CDR1 DFQATT and CDR2 SNEGSKA (reference sequence).